A single sample is the source of the 12 T cell receptor beta chains below, sequenced in a study of cytomegalovirus exposure and HLA in healthy donors. In the PCR, 60 Vbeta and 13 Jbeta primers were used. Assay: immunoSEQ multiplex PCR; the TCRdb copy retains only in-frame clones and omits some. This sample has 180,000 or so clones, with 80% found just once. Material: PBMCs. Receptors were obtained from a girl under 18 in good health and CMV-seropositive.

This clone was detected only once. The rearrangement links TRBV6-4 to TRBJ2-3; TRBD2 matches at 10 bases. The V gene end was trimmed by 4 bases and the J gene end by 4 bases; junction bases not matched to a gene: 2. The CDR3 loop spans 14 amino acids. Germline-derived CDR1 and CDR2 are MRHNA and SNTAGT. DNA for the CDR3: TGTGCCAGCAGTGGGCTAGCGGGAGCAGATACGCAGTATTTT. Its translation: CASSGLAGADTQYF.

V gene TRBV13 combines with J gene TRBJ2-7; TRBD1 agrees at 10 bases. From germline, CDR1 is PRHDT and CDR2 FYEKMQ (reference sequence). J gave up 6 bases and V 5 bases, and 10 bases lay outside the gene matches. There are 15 residues in the CDR3. The CDR3 coding sequence is TGTGCCAGCAGCCCCCCGGGACAGGGGAGATTCGAGCAGTACTTC. Its protein is CASSPPGQGRFEQYF.

This clone has a handful of counts. V usage is TRBV27 and J usage is TRBJ1-2; TRBD1 matches 9 bases. Germline CDR1 and CDR2: MNHEY and SMNVEV (reference sequence). Unmatched junction bases numbered 3, after V lost 6 bases and J lost 4 bases. The CDR3 runs to 13 residues. This CDR3 is CASRATGGYGYTF. The CDR3 DNA follows: TGTGCCAGCAGGGCGACAGGGGGCTATGGCTACACCTTC.

The genes are TRBV7-9 and TRBJ2-3; TRBD2 might be the D (5 bases). In germline, CDR1 is SEHNR, CDR2 FQNEAQ (reference sequence). V dropped 1 base and J dropped 6 bases, with 11 bases sitting between them. The CDR3 loop spans 14 amino acids. The CDR3 region has the DNA TGTGCCAGCAGCTTAGTAGCGCCTGGGGATACGCAGTATTTT. Protein product: CASSLVAPGDTQYF.

This clone appeared a few times. The chain has TRBV6-6 and TRBJ2-3; D is possibly TRBD2 (5 bases). V shed 7 bases and J shed 3 bases, with 8 bases lying between them. Per germline, CDR1 MNHNY and CDR2 SVGAGI (reference sequence). This CDR3 is built from 12 residues. CDR3 loop: CASTPGTDTQYF. The CDR3 nucleotides read TGTGCCAGCACCCCGGGAACAGATACGCAGTATTTT.

In this sample, this clone turned up a few times. This CDR3 is CASSSAQGAGEQYF. The CDR3 coding sequence is TGTGCCAGCAGCTCCGCACAGGGGGCAGGCGAGCAGTACTTC. This chain uses TRBV7-8 with TRBJ2-7, with 9 bases fitting TRBD1. Germline trimming cut 4 bases from V and 6 bases from J; bases unmatched to any gene: 7. Germline CDR1 reads SGHVS; CDR2 reads FQNEAQ. This CDR3 contains 14 residues.

J is TRBJ1-2 and V is TRBV5-1; no reliable D call. Trimming took 4 bases from V and 6 from J, leaving 25 bases between them. The CDR3 runs to 17 residues. CDR1 is SGHRS, CDR2 YFSETQ, per germline. The CDR3 loop is CASSQAGEPTHFNGYTF. Written as DNA, the CDR3 is TGCGCCAGCAGCCAGGCCGGGGAACCAACTCACTTTAATGGCTACACCTTC. Full variable domain (missing parts from reference TRBV5-1 and TRBJ1-2): KAGVTQTPRYLIKTRGQQVTLSCSPISGHRSVSWYQQTPGQGLQFLFEYFSETQRNKGNFPGRFSGRQFSNSRSEMNVSTLELGDSALYLCASSQAGEPTHFNGYTFGSGTRLTVV.

This rearrangement joins TRBV29-1 to TRBJ2-2; 11 bases agree with TRBD2. Germline V gives CDR1 SQVTM, CDR2 ANQGSEA. The length of the CDR3 is 15 residues. V gave up 5 bases and J gave up 7 bases; unmatched junction bases: 9. In DNA form, the CDR3 reads TGCAGCGTTAAAAGTCTAGCGGGAGGTGGCGGGGAGCTGTTTTTT. As protein: CSVKSLAGGGGELFF.

The J gene is TRBJ2-7, the V gene TRBV2, with 7 bases lining up with TRBD2. The V gene's germline CDR1 is SNHLY and CDR2 FYNNEI. Trimming removed 6 bases from V and 2 bases from J; junction bases left unmatched: 7. The CDR3 totals 14 residues. The CDR3, as DNA: TGTGCCAGCAGAGCTAGCGGACTCCCCTACGAGCAGTACTTC. Translating it yields CASRASGLPYEQYF.

The V gene is TRBV7-3, the J gene TRBJ2-1, with 8 bases fitting TRBD2. Germline trimming cut 6 bases from V and 4 bases from J; bases unmatched to any gene: 11. This CDR3 has 16 amino acids. CDR1 and CDR2 from the germline V gene are SGHTA and FQGTGA. CDR3 sequence: CASRPKSGSPYNEQFF. Here the CDR3 DNA reads TGTGCCAGCAGACCAAAAAGCGGGAGCCCTTACAATGAGCAGTTCTTC. The full variable domain, rest sourced from reference TRBV7-3 and TRBJ2-1, is GAGVSQTPSNKVTEKGKYVELRCDPISGHTALYWYRQSLGQGPEFLIYFQGTGAADDSGLPNDRFFAVRPEGSVSTLKIQRTERGDSAVYLCASRPKSGSPYNEQFFGPGTRLTVL.

This clone appeared a few times. The chain employs TRBV4-1 and TRBJ1-2; 9 bases are a match to TRBD1. The junction had 10 bases not matched to a gene; V was cut back by 4 bases and J by 7 bases. Looked up from germline, CDR1 is MGHRA and CDR2 is YSYEKL. The CDR3 length is 15 residues. The CDR3 region has the DNA TGCGCCAGCAGCCTCTACAGGGGGCCTCTGGGTGGCTACACCTTC. It yields the protein CASSLYRGPLGGYTF.

V is TRBV9 and J is TRBJ2-2; D gene uncertain. Looked up from germline, CDR1 is SGDLS and CDR2 is YYNGEE. The V end lost 1 base, the J end lost 2 bases, and 9 bases lay between the germline ends. This CDR3 comprises 15 residues. The CDR3 nucleotides are TGTGCCAGCAGCGTATCCCGACTTAACACCGGGGAGCTGTTTTTT. It yields the protein CASSVSRLNTGELFF.